These T cell receptor beta chains were read from a single sample in a study of CD8+ T cells in alopecia areata. Assay used: immunoSEQ multiplex PCR; TCRdb lists only in-frame clones, some missing. In the table there are about 30,000 clones, approximately 65% of which are singletons. Sequencing was performed on NKG2D-high CD8+ T cells sorted from blood. All receptors derive from a human donor with alopecia areata. Each CDR3 is given with its conserved first and last residue. Fields, in order: V gene, J gene, clone size, D gene, CDR3 protein, CDR3 DNA. D genes are given only for firm matches. Size values are once, few and many counts, or a class for expanded clones, and some rows have none.

>TRBV6-5|TRBJ2-7|-|-
CASTLGQSYEQYF
TGTGCCAGCACCCTCGGACAGTCCTACGAGCAGTACTTC
>TRBV28|TRBJ1-2|-|TRBD1
CASSFPTGGLGYTF
TGTGCCAGCAGTTTCCCGACAGGGGGCCTTGGCTACACCTTC
>TRBV6-5|TRBJ2-2|-|-
CASSYSQGSTGELFF
TGTGCCAGCAGTTACAGCCAGGGGAGCACCGGGGAGCTGTTTTTT
>TRBV27|TRBJ2-7|few|-
CASSFQGAYEQYF
TGTGCCAGCAGTTTTCAGGGCGCCTACGAGCAGTACTTC
>TRBV2|TRBJ2-7|-|-
CASSQDSGWGLDEQYF
TGTGCCAGCAGCCAGGACAGTGGCTGGGGACTTGACGAGCAGTACTTC
>TRBV29-1|TRBJ1-1|-|-
CSVTVMNTEAFF
TGCAGCGTCACAGTTATGAACACTGAAGCTTTCTTT
>TRBV19|TRBJ1-5|few|-
CATHTQGFPGNQPQHF
TGTGCCACCCACACGCAGGGATTTCCAGGCAATCAGCCCCAGCATTTT
>TRBV30|TRBJ2-1|-|-
CAWSVPNEQFF
TGTGCCTGGAGTGTACCCAATGAGCAGTTCTTC
>TRBV6-5|TRBJ1-1|-|TRBD1
CASSRDRGYTEAFF
TGTGCCAGCAGTCGTGACAGGGGTTATACTGAAGCTTTCTTT
>TRBV5-4|TRBJ2-2|-|-
CASPNPLTGELFF
TGTGCCAGCCCCAACCCGTTGACCGGGGAGCTGTTTTTT
>TRBV2|TRBJ2-7|-|-
CASTDSTYEQYF
TGTGCCAGCACCGACAGCACCTACGAGCAGTACTTC
>TRBV11-2|TRBJ2-3|-|TRBD2
CASSLGDSGSTDTQYF
TGTGCCAGCAGCCTCGGGGATAGCGGGAGTACAGATACGCAGTATTTT
>TRBV14|TRBJ2-1|-|-
CASSQFGLRNEQFF
TGTGCCAGCAGCCAATTTGGACTGAGGAATGAGCAGTTCTTC
>TRBV19|TRBJ2-2|few|-
CASSIKVVTGELFF
TGTGCCAGTAGTATAAAGGTTGTAACCGGGGAGCTGTTTTTT
>TRBV30|TRBJ2-5|few|-
CAWSLWAGSGETQYF
TGTGCCTGGAGTCTTTGGGCTGGGAGCGGAGAGACCCAGTACTTC
>TRBV7-8|TRBJ2-5|-|-
CASRPTTGTQETQYF
TGTGCCAGCAGACCGACGACAGGGACTCAAGAGACCCAGTACTTC
>TRBV5-6|TRBJ2-3|-|-
CASSLVADTQYF
TGTGCCAGCAGCTTGGTGGCAGATACGCAGTATTTT
>TRBV5-1|TRBJ2-1|-|-
CASRQTSSYNEQFF
TGCGCCAGCCGCCAGACGAGCTCCTACAATGAGCAGTTCTTC
>TRBV5-1|TRBJ2-2|-|TRBD1
CASSSQGPSTGELFF
TGCGCCAGCAGCTCACAGGGGCCCAGCACCGGGGAGCTGTTTTTT
>TRBV27|TRBJ1-1|-|-
CASSWAMNTEAFF
TGTGCCAGCAGTTGGGCGATGAACACTGAAGCTTTCTTT
>TRBV28|TRBJ2-3|-|-
CASSPRVVGWVTDTQYF
TGTGCCAGCTCCCCTCGTGTTGTCGGATGGGTCACAGATACGCAGTATTTT
>TRBV6-5|TRBJ1-2|-|-
CASTQTMGGTGYTF
TGTGCCAGCACTCAAACGATGGGGGGGACCGGCTACACCTTC
>TRBV7-9|TRBJ2-7|-|-
CASSFEGPGGYEQYF
TGTGCCAGCAGCTTCGAGGGACCGGGCGGATACGAGCAGTACTTC
>TRBV6-1|TRBJ1-1|-|TRBD1
CASSEGQMNTEAFF
TGTGCCAGCAGCGAGGGACAGATGAACACTGAAGCTTTCTTT
>TRBV19|TRBJ2-1|-|-
CASSMDAGTEQFF
TGTGCCAGTAGTATGGATGCAGGGACTGAGCAGTTCTTC
>TRBV4-1|TRBJ2-3|-|TRBD1
CASSQDVPGTATDTQYF
TGCGCCAGCAGCCAAGATGTCCCCGGGACAGCCACAGATACGCAGTATTTT
>TRBV4-1|TRBJ2-1|-|-
CASSQDRLSSYNEQFF
TGCGCCAGCAGCCAAGATAGGTTGAGCTCCTACAATGAGCAGTTCTTC
>TRBV29-1|TRBJ2-1|few|TRBD2
CSVDGLAGDYEQFF
TGCAGCGTCGATGGACTAGCGGGAGATTATGAGCAGTTCTTC
>TRBV9|TRBJ2-7|-|-
CASSSGIHEQYF
TGTGCCAGCAGTTCCGGTATCCACGAGCAGTACTTC
>TRBV19|TRBJ2-1|-|-
CASSMGQRSYNEQFF
TGTGCCAGTAGTATGGGTCAGCGATCCTACAATGAGCAGTTCTTC
>TRBV4-1|TRBJ2-7|-|TRBD1
CASSQPIGTGMGEQYF
TGCGCCAGCAGCCAACCGATTGGGACAGGGATGGGCGAGCAGTACTTC